The clone carrying this T cell receptor beta chain was observed a handful of times. The antigen remains undetermined. The CDR3 is 15 residues long. The data originate from a study of OX40 agonist ivuxolimab in advanced cancers. Study-wide results and limits: Individuals who were partial responders at 0.1-3.0 mg/kg had clonal expansion that ranked among the lowest. At doses 0.1 to 3.0 mg/kg, CD4+ and CD8+ clones expanded.

Using immunoSEQ multiplex PCR, the repertoire was profiled, and TCRdb retains in-frame clones only, with some absent. In the table there are around 53,000 clones, roughly 92% of which are singletons. The sequencing used CD4+ or CD8+ T cells sorted from blood, collected in a trial of the OX40 agonist ivuxolimab. This clonotype was sampled from an adult with an advanced solid tumor such as melanoma, head and neck, liver or kidney cancer. The rearrangement uses TRBV21-1 and TRBJ2-3; the table calls TRBD2, which could not be checked here. TRBV21-1 is deemed a pseudogene. This chain's CDR3 is CASSKGLAGTDTQYF. CDR3 nucleotide sequence: TGTGCCAGCAGCAAAGGACTAGCGGGCACAGATACGCAGTATTTT.